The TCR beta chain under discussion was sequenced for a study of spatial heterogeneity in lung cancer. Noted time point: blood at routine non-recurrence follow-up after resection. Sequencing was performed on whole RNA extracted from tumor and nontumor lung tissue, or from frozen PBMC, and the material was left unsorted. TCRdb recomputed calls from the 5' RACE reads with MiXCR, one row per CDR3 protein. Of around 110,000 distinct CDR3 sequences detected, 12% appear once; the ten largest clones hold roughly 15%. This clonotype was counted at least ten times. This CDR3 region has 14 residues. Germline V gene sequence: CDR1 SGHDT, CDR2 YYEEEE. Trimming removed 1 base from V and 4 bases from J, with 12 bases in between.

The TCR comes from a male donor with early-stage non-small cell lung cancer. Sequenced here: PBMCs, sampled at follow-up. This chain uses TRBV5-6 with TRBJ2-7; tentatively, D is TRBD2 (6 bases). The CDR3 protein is CASSLPGAEYEQYF. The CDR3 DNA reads TGTGCCAGCAGCTTGCCGGGAGCAGAGTACGAGCAGTACTTC.